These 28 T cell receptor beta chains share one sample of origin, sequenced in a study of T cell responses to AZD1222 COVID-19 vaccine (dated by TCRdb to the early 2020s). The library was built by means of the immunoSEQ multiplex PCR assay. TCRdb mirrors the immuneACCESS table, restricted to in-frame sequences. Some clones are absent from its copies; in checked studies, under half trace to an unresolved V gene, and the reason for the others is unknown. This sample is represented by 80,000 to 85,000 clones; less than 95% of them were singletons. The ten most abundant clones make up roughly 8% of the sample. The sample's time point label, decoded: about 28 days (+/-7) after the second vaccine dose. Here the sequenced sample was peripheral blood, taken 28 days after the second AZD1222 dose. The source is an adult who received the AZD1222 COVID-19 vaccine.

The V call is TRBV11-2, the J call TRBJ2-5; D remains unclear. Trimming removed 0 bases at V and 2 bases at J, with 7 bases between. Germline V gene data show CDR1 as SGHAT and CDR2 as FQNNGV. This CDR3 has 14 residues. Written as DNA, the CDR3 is TGTGCCAGCAGCTTAGAATCTACTCAAGAGACCCAGTACTTC. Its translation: CASSLESTQETQYF.

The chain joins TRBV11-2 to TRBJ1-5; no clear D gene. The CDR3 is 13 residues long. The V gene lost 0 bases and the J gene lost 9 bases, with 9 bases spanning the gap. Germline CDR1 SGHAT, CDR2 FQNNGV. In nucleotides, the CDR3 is TGTGCCAGCAGCTTAGAAGCTGACGGGCCCCAGCATTTT. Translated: CASSLEADGPQHF.

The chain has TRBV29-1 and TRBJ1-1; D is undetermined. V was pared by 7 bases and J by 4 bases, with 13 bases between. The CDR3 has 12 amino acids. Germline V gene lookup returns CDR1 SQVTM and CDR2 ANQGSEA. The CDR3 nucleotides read TGCAGCGCTTGCCCGGACGGCACTGAAGCTTTCTTT. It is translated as CSACPDGTEAFF.

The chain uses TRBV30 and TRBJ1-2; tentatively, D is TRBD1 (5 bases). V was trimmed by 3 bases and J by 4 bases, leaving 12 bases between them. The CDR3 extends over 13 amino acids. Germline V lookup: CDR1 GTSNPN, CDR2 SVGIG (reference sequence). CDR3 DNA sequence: TGTGCCTGGAGACGGGGCGCAGGCTATGGCTACACCTTC. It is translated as CAWRRGAGYGYTF.

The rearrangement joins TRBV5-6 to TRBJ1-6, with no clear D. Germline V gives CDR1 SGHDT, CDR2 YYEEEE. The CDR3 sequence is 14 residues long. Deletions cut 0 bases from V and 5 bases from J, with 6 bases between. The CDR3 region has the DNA TGTGCCAGCAGCTTGGAAAGGAATAATTCACCCCTCCACTTT. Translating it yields CASSLERNNSPLHF.

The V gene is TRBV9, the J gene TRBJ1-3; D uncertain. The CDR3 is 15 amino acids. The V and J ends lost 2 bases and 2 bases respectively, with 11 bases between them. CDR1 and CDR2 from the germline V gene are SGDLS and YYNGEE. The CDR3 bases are TGTGCCAGCAGCGTTACGGGAAACGCTGGAAACACCATATATTTT. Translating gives CASSVTGNAGNTIYF.

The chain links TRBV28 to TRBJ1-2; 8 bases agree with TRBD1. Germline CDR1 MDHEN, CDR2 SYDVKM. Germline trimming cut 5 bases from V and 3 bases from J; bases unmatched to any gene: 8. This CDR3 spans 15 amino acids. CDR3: CASSTPGQGDYGYTF. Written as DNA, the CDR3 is TGTGCCAGCAGTACCCCCGGACAGGGAGACTATGGCTACACCTTC.

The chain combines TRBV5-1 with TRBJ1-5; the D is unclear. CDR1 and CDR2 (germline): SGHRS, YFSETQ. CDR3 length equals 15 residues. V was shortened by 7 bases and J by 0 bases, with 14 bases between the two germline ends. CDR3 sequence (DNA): TGCGCCAGCGCGGAAAATCCTTATAGCAATCAGCCCCAGCATTTT. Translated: CASAENPYSNQPQHF.

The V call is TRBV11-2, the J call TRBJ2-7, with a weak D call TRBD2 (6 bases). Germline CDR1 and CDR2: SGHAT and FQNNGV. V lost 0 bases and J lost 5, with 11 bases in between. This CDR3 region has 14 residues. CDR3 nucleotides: TGTGCCAGCAGCTTAGATCATGGCGGGAACGAGCAGTACTTC. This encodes CASSLDHGGNEQYF.

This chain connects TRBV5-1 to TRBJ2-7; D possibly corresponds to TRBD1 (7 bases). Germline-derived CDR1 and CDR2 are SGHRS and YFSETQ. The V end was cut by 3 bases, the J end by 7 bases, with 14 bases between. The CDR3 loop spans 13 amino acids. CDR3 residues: CASSWAQGGEQYF. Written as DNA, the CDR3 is TGCGCCAGCAGCTGGGCGCAGGGGGGTGAGCAGTACTTC.

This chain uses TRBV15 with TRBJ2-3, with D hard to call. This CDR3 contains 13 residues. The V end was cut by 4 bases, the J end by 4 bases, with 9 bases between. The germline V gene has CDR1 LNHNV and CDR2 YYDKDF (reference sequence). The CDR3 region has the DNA TGTGCCACCAGCAAGCCGAGTGCAGATACGCAGTATTTT. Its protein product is CATSKPSADTQYF.

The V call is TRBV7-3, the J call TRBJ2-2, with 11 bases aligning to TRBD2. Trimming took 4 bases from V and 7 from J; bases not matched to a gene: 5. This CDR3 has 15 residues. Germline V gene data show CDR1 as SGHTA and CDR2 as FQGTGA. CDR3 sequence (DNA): TGTGCCAGCAGCTCCACTAGCGGGAGTAGCGGGGAGCTGTTTTTT. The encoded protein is CASSSTSGSSGELFF.

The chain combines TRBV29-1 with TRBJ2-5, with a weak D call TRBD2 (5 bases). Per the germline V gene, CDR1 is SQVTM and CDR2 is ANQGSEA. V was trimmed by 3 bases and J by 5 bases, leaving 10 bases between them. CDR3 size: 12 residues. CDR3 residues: CSVEPGVETQYF. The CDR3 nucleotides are TGCAGCGTTGAGCCCGGGGTCGAGACCCAGTACTTC.

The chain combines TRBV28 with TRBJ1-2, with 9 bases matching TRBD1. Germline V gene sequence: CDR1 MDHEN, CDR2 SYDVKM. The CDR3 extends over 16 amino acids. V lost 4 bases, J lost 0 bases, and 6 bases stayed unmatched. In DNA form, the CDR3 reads TGTGCCAGCAGTTCCGGGACAGGGCGGGCTAACTATGGCTACACCTTC. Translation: CASSSGTGRANYGYTF.

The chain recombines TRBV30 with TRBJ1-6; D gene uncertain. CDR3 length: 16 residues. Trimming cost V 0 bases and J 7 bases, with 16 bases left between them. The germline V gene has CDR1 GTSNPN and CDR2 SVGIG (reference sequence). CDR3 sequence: CAWSVRWADRNSPLHF. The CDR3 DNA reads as TGTGCCTGGAGTGTACGTTGGGCAGATCGAAATTCACCCCTCCACTTT.

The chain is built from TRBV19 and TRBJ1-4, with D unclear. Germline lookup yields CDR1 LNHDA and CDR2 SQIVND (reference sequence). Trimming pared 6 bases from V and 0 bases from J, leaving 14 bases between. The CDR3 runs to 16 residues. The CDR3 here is CASSNPRRATNEKLFF. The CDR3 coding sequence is TGTGCCAGTAGCAATCCCCGACGGGCAACTAATGAAAAACTGTTTTTT.

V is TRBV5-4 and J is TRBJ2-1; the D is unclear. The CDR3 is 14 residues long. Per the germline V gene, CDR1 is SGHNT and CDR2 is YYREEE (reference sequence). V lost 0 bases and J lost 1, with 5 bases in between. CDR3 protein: CASSLAVSYNEQFF. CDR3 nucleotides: TGTGCCAGCAGCTTGGCGGTTTCCTACAATGAGCAGTTCTTC.

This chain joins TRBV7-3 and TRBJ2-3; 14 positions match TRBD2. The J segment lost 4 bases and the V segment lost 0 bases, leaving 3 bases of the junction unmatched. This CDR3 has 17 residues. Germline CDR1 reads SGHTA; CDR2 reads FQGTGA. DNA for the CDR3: TGTGCCAGCAGCTTAACGGGACTAGCGGGAGTCTCAGATACGCAGTATTTT. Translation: CASSLTGLAGVSDTQYF.

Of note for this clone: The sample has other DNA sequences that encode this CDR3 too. The CDR3 protein is CATSRAGTNYGYTF. The CDR3 nucleotides are TGTGCCACCAGCAGGGCCGGGACAAACTATGGCTACACCTTC. The genes are TRBV15 and TRBJ1-2; a possible D gene is TRBD1 (6 bases). The CDR3 is 14 residues long. The V gene lost 3 bases and the J gene lost 2 bases, with 10 bases spanning the gap. Germline CDR1 is LNHNV and CDR2 is YYDKDF (reference sequence).

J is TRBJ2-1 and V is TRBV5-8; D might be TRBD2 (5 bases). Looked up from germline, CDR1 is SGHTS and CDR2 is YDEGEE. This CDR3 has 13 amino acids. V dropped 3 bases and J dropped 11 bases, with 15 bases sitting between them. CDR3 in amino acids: CASSYSFTSQQFF. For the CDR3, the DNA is TGTGCCAGCAGCTACTCGTTTACTAGTCAGCAGTTCTTC. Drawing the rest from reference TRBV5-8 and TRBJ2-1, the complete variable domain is EAGVTQSPTHLIKTRGQQATLRCSPISGHTSVYWYQQALGLGLQFLLWYDEGEERNRGNFPPRFSGRQFPNYSSELNVNALELEDSALYLCASSYSFTSQQFFGPGTRLTVL.

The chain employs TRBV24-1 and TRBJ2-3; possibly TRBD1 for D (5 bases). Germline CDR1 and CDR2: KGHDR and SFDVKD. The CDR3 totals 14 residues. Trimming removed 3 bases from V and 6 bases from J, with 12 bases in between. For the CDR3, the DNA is TGTGCCACCAGTGATCCAGGGTACGGGGATACGCAGTATTTT. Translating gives CATSDPGYGDTQYF.

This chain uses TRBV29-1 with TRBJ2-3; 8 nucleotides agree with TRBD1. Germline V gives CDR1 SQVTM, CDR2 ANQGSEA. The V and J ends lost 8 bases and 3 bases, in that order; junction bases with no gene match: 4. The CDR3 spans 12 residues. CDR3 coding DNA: TGCAGCTCGGGACAGGAGACAGATACGCAGTATTTT. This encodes CSSGQETDTQYF.

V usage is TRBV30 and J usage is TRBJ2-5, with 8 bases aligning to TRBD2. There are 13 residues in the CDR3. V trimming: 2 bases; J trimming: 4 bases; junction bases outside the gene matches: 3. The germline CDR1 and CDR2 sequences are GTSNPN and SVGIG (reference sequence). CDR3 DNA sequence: TGTGCCTGGAGTACGGCGGGAGGAGAGACCCAGTACTTC. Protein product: CAWSTAGGETQYF. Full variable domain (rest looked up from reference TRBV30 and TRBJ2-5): SQTIHQWPATLVQPVGSPLSLECTVEGTSNPNLYWYRQAAGRGLQLLFYSVGIGQISSEVPQNLSASRPQDRQFILSSKKLLLSDSGFYLCAWSTAGGETQYFGPGTRLLVL.

The CDR3 region has the DNA TGTGCCAGCAGCTATCTCGTGAACACTGAAGCTTTCTTT. As protein: CASSYLVNTEAFF. The chain joins TRBV11-2 to TRBJ1-1; no clear D. V lost 4 bases and J 0 bases, leaving 6 bases between the germline ends. This CDR3 spans 13 amino acids. Looked up from germline, CDR1 is SGHAT and CDR2 is FQNNGV. The entire variable domain, with the rest obtained from reference TRBV11-2 and TRBJ1-1, is as follows: EAGVAQSPRYKIIEKRQSVAFWCNPISGHATLYWYQQILGQGPKLLIQFQNNGVVDDSQLPKDRFSAERLKGVDSTLKIQPAKLEDSAVYLCASSYLVNTEAFFGQGTRLTVV.

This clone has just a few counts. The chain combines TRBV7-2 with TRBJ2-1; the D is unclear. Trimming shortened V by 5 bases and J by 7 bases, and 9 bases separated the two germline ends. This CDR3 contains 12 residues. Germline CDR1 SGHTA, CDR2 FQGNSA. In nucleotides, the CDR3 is TGTGCCAGCAGCCCAACTCGGAATGAGCAGTTCTTC. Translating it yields CASSPTRNEQFF.

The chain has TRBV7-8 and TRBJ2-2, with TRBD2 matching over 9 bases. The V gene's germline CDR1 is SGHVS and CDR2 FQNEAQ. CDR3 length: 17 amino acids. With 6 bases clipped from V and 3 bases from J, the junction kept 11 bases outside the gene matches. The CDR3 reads CASRYGLREGHTGELFF. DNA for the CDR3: TGTGCCAGCAGATATGGCTTGCGGGAGGGGCACACCGGGGAGCTGTTTTTT.

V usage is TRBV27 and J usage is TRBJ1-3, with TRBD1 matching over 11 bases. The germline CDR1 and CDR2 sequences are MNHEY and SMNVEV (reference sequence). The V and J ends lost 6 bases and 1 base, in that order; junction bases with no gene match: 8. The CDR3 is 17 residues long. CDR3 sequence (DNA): TGTGCCAGCAGCTCCGGGACAGGGGGGAGATCTGGAAACACCATATATTTT. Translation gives CASSSGTGGRSGNTIYF.

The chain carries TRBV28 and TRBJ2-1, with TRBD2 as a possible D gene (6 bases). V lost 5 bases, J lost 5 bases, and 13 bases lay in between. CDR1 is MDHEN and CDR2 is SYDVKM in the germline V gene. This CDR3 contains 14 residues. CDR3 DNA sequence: TGTGCCAGCAGTCCCTGGCGGAGGGACAATGAGCAGTTCTTC. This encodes CASSPWRRDNEQFF.